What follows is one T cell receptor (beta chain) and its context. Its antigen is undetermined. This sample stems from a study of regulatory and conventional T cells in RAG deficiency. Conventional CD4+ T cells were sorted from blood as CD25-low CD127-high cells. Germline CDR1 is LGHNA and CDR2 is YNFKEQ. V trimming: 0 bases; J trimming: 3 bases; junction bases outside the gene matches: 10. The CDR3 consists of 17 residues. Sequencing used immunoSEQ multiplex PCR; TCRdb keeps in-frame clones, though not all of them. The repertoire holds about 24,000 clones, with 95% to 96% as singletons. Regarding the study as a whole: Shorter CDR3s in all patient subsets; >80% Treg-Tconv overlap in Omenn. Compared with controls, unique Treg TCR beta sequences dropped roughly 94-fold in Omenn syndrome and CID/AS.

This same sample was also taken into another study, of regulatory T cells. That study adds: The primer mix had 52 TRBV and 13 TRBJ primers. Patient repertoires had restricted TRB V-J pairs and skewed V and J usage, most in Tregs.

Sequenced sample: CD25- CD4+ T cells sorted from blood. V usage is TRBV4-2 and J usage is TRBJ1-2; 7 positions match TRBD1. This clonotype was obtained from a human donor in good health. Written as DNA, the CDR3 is TGTGCCAGCAGCCAAGATTGGCTCGAGGGGACAGACTATGGCTACACCTTC. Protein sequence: CASSQDWLEGTDYGYTF.